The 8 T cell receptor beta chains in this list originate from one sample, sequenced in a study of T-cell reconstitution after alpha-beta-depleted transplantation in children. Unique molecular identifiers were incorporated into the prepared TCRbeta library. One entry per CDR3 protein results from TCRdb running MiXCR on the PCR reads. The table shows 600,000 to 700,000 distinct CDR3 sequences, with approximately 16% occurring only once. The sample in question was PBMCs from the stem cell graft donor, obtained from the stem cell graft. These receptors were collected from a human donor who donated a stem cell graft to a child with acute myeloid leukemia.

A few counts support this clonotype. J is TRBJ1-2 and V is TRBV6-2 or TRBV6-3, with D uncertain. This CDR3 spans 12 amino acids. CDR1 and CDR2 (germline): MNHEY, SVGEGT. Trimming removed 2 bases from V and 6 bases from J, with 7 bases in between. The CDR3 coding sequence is TGTGCCAGCAGTTACCCGTTGGATGGCTACACCTTC. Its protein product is CASSYPLDGYTF.

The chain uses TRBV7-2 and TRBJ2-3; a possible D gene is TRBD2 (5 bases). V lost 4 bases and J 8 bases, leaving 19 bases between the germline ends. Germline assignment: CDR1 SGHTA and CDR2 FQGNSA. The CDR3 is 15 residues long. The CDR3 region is CASSSSGALAGTQYF. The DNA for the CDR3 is TGTGCCAGCAGCTCCAGTGGAGCGTTGGCGGGTACGCAGTATTTT.

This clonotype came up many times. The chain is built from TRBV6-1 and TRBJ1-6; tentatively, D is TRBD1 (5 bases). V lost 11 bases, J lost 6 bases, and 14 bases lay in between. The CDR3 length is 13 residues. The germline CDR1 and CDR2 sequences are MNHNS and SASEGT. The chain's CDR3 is CASGAGTNSPLHF. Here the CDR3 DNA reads TGTGCCTCCGGGGCAGGGACTAATTCACCCCTCCACTTT.

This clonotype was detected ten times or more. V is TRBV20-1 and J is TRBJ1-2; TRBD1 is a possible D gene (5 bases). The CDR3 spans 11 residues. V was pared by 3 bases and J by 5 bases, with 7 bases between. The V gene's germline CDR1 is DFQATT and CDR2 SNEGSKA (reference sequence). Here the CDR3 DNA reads TGCAGTGCTAGGCAGGGTTATGGCTACACCTTC. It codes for CSARQGYGYTF.

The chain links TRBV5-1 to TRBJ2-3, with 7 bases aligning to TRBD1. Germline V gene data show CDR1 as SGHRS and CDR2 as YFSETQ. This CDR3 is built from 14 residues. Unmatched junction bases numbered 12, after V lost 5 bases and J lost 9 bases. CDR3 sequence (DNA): TGCGCCAGCAGAAATAAAGACAGGGCGGACACGCAGTATTTT. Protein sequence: CASRNKDRADTQYF.

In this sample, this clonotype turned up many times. The CDR3 DNA reads as TGTGCCAGCAGCTCACGGGACCGTACCTACGAGCAGTACTTC. Its translation is CASSSRDRTYEQYF. V gene TRBV7-9 combines with J gene TRBJ2-7; perhaps D is TRBD1 or TRBD2 (5 bases each). The V end was cut by 4 bases, the J end by 2 bases, with 12 bases between. The CDR3 covers 14 residues. Looked up from germline, CDR1 is SEHNR and CDR2 is FQNEAQ (reference sequence).

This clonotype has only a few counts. CDR3 sequence reads: CASSDFRDYEQYV. In nucleotides, the CDR3 is TGTGCCAGCAGTGATTTCAGGGACTACGAGCAGTACGTC. This chain links TRBV6-1 with TRBJ2-7; D might be TRBD1 (5 bases). The CDR3 consists of 13 residues. Germline V gene sequence: CDR1 MNHNS, CDR2 SASEGT. Deletions cut 3 bases from V and 3 bases from J, with 9 bases between.

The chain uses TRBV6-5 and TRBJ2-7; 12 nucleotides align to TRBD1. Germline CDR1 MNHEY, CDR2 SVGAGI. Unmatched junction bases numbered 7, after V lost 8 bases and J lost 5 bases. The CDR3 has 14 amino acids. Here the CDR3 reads CASRWDRGQHEQYV. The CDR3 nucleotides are TGTGCCAGCCGGTGGGACAGGGGGCAGCACGAGCAGTACGTC.